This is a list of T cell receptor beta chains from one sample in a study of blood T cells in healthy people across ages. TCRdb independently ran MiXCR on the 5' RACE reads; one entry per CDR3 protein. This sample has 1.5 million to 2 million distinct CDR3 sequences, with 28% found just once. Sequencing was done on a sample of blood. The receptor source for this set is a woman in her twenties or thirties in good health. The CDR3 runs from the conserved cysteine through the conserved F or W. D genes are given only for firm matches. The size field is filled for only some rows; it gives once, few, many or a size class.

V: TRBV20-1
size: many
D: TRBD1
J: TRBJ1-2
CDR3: CSATTGGSFYGYTF
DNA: TGCAGTGCTACGACAGGGGGCTCGTTCTATGGCTACACCTTC

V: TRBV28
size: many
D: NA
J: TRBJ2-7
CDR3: CASSGSTRYYEQYF
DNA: TGTGCCAGCAGTGGATCGACTAGATACTACGAGCAGTACTTC

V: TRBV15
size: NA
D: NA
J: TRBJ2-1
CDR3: CATSRDRAASSYNEQFF
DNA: TGTGCCACCAGCAGAGATCGAGCGGCGAGCTCCTACAATGAGCAGTTCTTC

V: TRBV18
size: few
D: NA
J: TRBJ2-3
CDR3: CACQGGSTDTQYF
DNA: TGTGCCTGCCAGGGCGGTAGCACAGATACGCAGTATTTT

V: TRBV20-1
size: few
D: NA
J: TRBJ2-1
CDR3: CSARPGGYNEQFF
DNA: TGCAGTGCTAGACCCGGGGGCTACAATGAGCAGTTCTTC

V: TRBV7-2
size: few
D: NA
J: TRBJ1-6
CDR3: CASSFSVSPLHF
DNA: TGTGCCAGCAGCTTTTCAGTTTCACCCCTCCACTTT

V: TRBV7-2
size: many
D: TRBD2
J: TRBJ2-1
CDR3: CASRQLAGGPNEQFF
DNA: TGTGCCAGCCGCCAACTAGCGGGAGGGCCCAATGAGCAGTTCTTC

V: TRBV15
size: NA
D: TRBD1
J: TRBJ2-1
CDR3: CATSRQTGGAEQFF
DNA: TGTGCCACCAGCAGACAGACAGGGGGCGCGGAGCAGTTCTTC

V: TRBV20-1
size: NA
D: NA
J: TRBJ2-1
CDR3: CSARGGRGRYNEQFF
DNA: TGCAGTGCTAGGGGTGGTCGTGGGAGATACAATGAGCAGTTCTTC

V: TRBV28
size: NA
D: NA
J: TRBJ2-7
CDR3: CASSLSFYSEQYF
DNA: TGTGCCAGCAGTTTAAGCTTCTATTCCGAGCAGTACTTC

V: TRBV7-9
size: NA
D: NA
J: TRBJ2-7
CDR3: CASSFLYGFANGSYEQYF
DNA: TGTGCCAGCAGCTTCCTGTACGGTTTCGCGAACGGTTCCTACGAGCAGTACTTC

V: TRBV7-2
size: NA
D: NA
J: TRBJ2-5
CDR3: CASSLSEVGKTQYF
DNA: TGTGCCAGCAGCTTATCGGAGGTCGGGAAGACCCAGTACTTC

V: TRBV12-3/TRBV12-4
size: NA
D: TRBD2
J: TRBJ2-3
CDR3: CASSFSGGRVGADTQYF
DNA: TGTGCCAGCAGTTTTTCCGGTGGGAGGGTCGGGGCAGATACGCAGTATTTT

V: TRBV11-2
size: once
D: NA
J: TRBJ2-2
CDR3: CASSLERAELFF
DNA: TGTGCCAGCAGCTTAGAAAGGGCCGAGCTGTTTTTT

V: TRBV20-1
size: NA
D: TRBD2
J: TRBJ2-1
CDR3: CSARVTSEFWEQFF
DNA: TGCAGTGCTAGAGTGACTAGCGAGTTTTGGGAGCAGTTCTTC

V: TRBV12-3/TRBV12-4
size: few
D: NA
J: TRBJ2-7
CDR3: CASSLAGVGPYEQYF
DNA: TGTGCCAGCAGTTTAGCGGGCGTAGGACCCTACGAGCAGTACTTC

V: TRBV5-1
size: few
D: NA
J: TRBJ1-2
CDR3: CASSLDIFPGANYGYTF
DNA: TGCGCCAGCAGCTTGGATATATTCCCCGGAGCTAACTATGGCTACACCTTC

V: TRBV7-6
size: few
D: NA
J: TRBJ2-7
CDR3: CAIRGGWPYEQYF
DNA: TGTGCCATCAGGGGGGGGTGGCCCTACGAGCAGTACTTC

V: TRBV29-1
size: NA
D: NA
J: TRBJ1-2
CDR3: CSVRGVYGYTF
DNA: TGCAGCGTTAGAGGGGTCTATGGCTACACCTTC

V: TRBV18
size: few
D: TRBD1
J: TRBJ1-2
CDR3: CASSPPKQGSHGYTF
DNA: TGTGCCAGCTCACCACCGAAACAGGGGTCCCATGGCTACACCTTC

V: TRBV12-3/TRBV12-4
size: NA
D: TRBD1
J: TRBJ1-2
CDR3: CASSFFRGRDGYTF
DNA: TGTGCCAGCAGTTTTTTCAGGGGGCGCGATGGCTACACCTTC

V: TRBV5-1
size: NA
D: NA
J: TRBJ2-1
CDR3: CASSLGDRSYNEQFF
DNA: TGCGCCAGCAGCTTGGGGGACCGCTCCTACAATGAGCAGTTCTTC